The rows below give T cell receptor beta chains drawn from one sample of a study of cytomegalovirus exposure and HLA in healthy donors. Produced via immunoSEQ multiplex PCR; TCRdb's table is partial and in-frame only. The table lists about 56,000 clones, approximately 92% of them singletons. The sequenced sample consisted of PBMCs. These receptors were obtained from a man between 18 and 35 years old in good health and CMV-seronegative. CDR3s include the opening cysteine and the closing phenylalanine or tryptophan. Each record gives: D gene, V gene, clone size, J gene, CDR3 DNA, CDR3 protein. The D gene is left open where the match is weak. Part of the rows lack a size; the others show once, few, many or a class for expanded clones.

D: NA
V: TRBV4-1
size: NA
J: TRBJ1-3
DNA: TGCGCCAGCAGCCCGGGTCTTGGAAACACCATATATTTT
CDR3: CASSPGLGNTIYF

D: NA
V: TRBV4-1
size: NA
J: TRBJ2-4
DNA: TGCGCCAGCAGCCAATATCCAGGGCACGCCAAAAACATTCAGTACTTC
CDR3: CASSQYPGHAKNIQYF

D: NA
V: TRBV6-5
size: NA
J: TRBJ2-2
DNA: TGTGCCAGCAGTTTCGGGGATGGGTCCGGGGAGCTGTTTTTT
CDR3: CASSFGDGSGELFF

D: NA
V: TRBV11-3
size: few
J: TRBJ2-7
DNA: TGTGCCAGCAGCTTCGGCGGGGTACGGCTCTACGAGCAGTACTTC
CDR3: CASSFGGVRLYEQYF

D: NA
V: TRBV9
size: NA
J: TRBJ2-2
DNA: TGTGCCAGCAGCGAGGTGACAGGGAACACCGGGGAGCTGTTTTTT
CDR3: CASSEVTGNTGELFF

D: TRBD1
V: TRBV7-2
size: NA
J: TRBJ1-2
DNA: TGTGCCAGCAGCCCCACGGGGGCTAGGGGGCGGGCTGGCTACACCTTC
CDR3: CASSPTGARGRAGYTF

D: TRBD1
V: TRBV6-5
size: NA
J: TRBJ2-7
DNA: TGTGCCAGCAGTACCGGGACAGGGGGCGCCTACGAGCAGTACTTC
CDR3: CASSTGTGGAYEQYF

D: TRBD1
V: TRBV7-2
size: NA
J: TRBJ2-7
DNA: TGTGCCAGCAGCTTAGGCAGGGGGCGGACCTACGAGCAGTACTTC
CDR3: CASSLGRGRTYEQYF

D: NA
V: TRBV28
size: NA
J: TRBJ2-7
DNA: TGTGCCAGCAGTTTCGTAAAAAACGAGCAGTACTTC
CDR3: CASSFVKNEQYF

D: TRBD2
V: TRBV7-2
size: NA
J: TRBJ2-1
DNA: TGTGCCAGCTATCTGGGCCTAGCGGGAGGGGTAAATGAGCAGTTCTTC
CDR3: CASYLGLAGGVNEQFF

D: TRBD2
V: TRBV9
size: NA
J: TRBJ2-7
DNA: TGTGCCAGCAGCGTAGGTACATCCCTAGCGGGGTCCTACGAGCAGTACTTC
CDR3: CASSVGTSLAGSYEQYF

D: TRBD2
V: TRBV7-9
size: NA
J: TRBJ2-5
DNA: TGTGCCAGCAGCGGGGACCTCGGCGGGAGGGCGAAAGAGACCCAGTACTTC
CDR3: CASSGDLGGRAKETQYF

D: TRBD1
V: TRBV7-9
size: NA
J: TRBJ1-3
DNA: TGTGCCAGCAGCTTATATAGGGGACAGACTTTCTCTGGAAACACCATATATTTT
CDR3: CASSLYRGQTFSGNTIYF

D: TRBD2
V: TRBV13
size: NA
J: TRBJ2-1
DNA: TGTGCCAGCAGCCCGCCCCATGGGGTGGCTAGCGGGAGGCCTTCCTACAATGAGCAGTTCTTC
CDR3: CASSPPHGVASGRPSYNEQFF

D: NA
V: TRBV18
size: NA
J: TRBJ1-1
DNA: TGTGCCAGCTCATTACAGGGAAACACTGAAGCTTTCTTT
CDR3: CASSLQGNTEAFF

D: NA
V: TRBV10-3
size: NA
J: TRBJ2-3
DNA: TGTGCCATCACCCCAGCGGGTAGCACAGATACGCAGTATTTT
CDR3: CAITPAGSTDTQYF

D: NA
V: TRBV5-5
size: NA
J: TRBJ2-6
DNA: TGTGCCAGCAGCTTGTCGCAGAACTCTGGGGCCAACGTCCTGACTTTC
CDR3: CASSLSQNSGANVLTF